This TCR beta chain is drawn from a study of blood T cell repertoires in COVID-19. TCRdb's table, derived via immunoSEQ multiplex PCR, lists solely in-frame clones and lacks some. The sample includes roughly 450,000 clones, around 91% seen only once; the top ten take about 0.6%. Germline V lookup: CDR1 ENHRY, CDR2 SYGVKD. V gave up 3 bases and J gave up 0 bases, with 9 bases separating them. CDR3 length: 15 residues. Sequencing was performed on PBMCs or T cells enriched from blood (not recorded which). The V and J genes are TRBV10-3 and TRBJ1-3; unclear D gene. The receptor's source is a man aged 18 to 29 who had recovered from COVID-19. CDR3 in DNA: TGTGCCATCAGTGACCAGGTGCTCTCTGGAAACACCATATATTTT. Translating it yields CAISDQVLSGNTIYF.